One and the same sample provided the 21 T cell receptor beta chains below, sequenced in a study of T cells in Graves' hyperthyroidism and ophthalmopathy. The TCR beta CDR3 regions underwent amplification using RNA transcripts as the source. The primer set for the first-round RT-PCR of the TCR CDR3 was HTBI. TCRdb re-called the multiplex PCR reads through MiXCR, storing one row per CDR3 protein. The sample records roughly 380,000 distinct CDR3 sequences, about 14% being singletons. The sample comprised blood. The receptors were gathered from a woman between 55 and 75 years old with Graves' hyperthyroidism.

This clonotype was seen many times. The rearrangement links TRBV7-9 to TRBJ2-7; 8 bases agree with TRBD2. The V segment lost 3 bases and the J segment 1 base; nucleotides outside the gene matches: 5. Germline V gene lookup returns CDR1 SEHNR and CDR2 FQNEAQ (reference sequence). CDR3 length: 15 residues. The CDR3 is CASSFLAGNSYEQYF. For the CDR3, the DNA is TGTGCCAGCAGCTTTCTAGCGGGTAATTCCTACGAGCAGTACTTC.

This clonotype was seen many times. This sequence joins TRBV11-3 and TRBJ2-5; D tentatively fits TRBD1 or TRBD2 (6 bases each). The CDR3 covers 14 residues. CDR1 and CDR2 (germline): SGHNT, YENEEA. V was cut by 0 bases and J by 5 bases, with 10 bases left in between. Written as DNA, the CDR3 is TGTGCCAGCAGCTTAGATGGGGGGCGCGAGACCCAGTACTTC. It encodes CASSLDGGRETQYF.

This chain connects TRBV19 to TRBJ1-2, with D hard to call. V lost 3 bases and J lost 5, with 7 bases in between. Germline V lookup: CDR1 LNHDA, CDR2 SQIVND (reference sequence). This CDR3 region has 12 residues. CDR3 sequence: CASSIEGYGYTF. As DNA, the CDR3 is TGTGCCAGTAGTATCGAGGGATATGGCTACACCTTC.

The chain recombines TRBV12-3 or TRBV12-4 with TRBJ1-5, with 7 nucleotides matching TRBD1. CDR3 length: 16 residues. V was clipped by 4 bases and J by 2 bases; unmatched bases: 8. CDR3 loop: CASSWGQIIGNQPQHF. CDR3 coding DNA: TGTGCCAGCAGTTGGGGACAGATTATTGGCAATCAGCCCCAGCATTTT.

This clonotype was counted ten times or more. V is TRBV5-1 and J is TRBJ1-1; TRBD1 might be the D (6 bases). Trimming stripped 4 bases from V and 2 bases from J, with 9 bases between. The CDR3 has 13 amino acids. CDR1 and CDR2 (germline): SGHRS, YFSETQ. CDR3 sequence: CASSRDINTEAFF. The CDR3 coding sequence is TGCGCCAGCAGCCGGGACATAAACACTGAAGCTTTCTTT.

This clonotype was picked up a small number of times. The chain is built from TRBV5-1 and TRBJ2-1, with 10 bases that match TRBD2. The trim removed 0 bases at V and 2 bases at J, leaving 2 bases unmatched. This CDR3 region has 16 residues. Per germline, CDR1 SGHRS and CDR2 YFSETQ. The CDR3 coding sequence is TGCGCCAGCAGCTTGGCTAGCGGGAGACCCTACAATGAGCAGTTCTTC. It codes for CASSLASGRPYNEQFF.

In this sample, this clonotype turned up a few times. V is TRBV28 and J is TRBJ2-7; no definite D call. The germline CDR1 and CDR2 sequences are MDHEN and SYDVKM. Trimming took off 4 bases at V and 4 bases at J, with 14 bases between the two ends. The CDR3 contains 14 residues. In DNA, the CDR3 is TGTGCCAGCAGTTCCGCGGACCCGAAGTACGAGCAGTACTTC. This codes for CASSSADPKYEQYF.

This clonotype was seen more than once but under ten times. This chain connects TRBV5-1 to TRBJ2-7; D ambiguous. V dropped 0 bases and J dropped 1 base, with 8 bases sitting between them. Germline CDR1 is SGHRS and CDR2 is YFSETQ. The CDR3 contains 14 residues. CDR3 residues: CASSLEYQSYEQYF. Here the CDR3 DNA reads TGCGCCAGCAGCTTGGAGTACCAATCCTACGAGCAGTACTTC.

This clonotype was counted ten times or more. The chain links TRBV11-2 to TRBJ2-5; 11 bases agree with TRBD1. The CDR3 has 14 residues. Germline V CDR1 and CDR2: SGHAT, FQNNGV. The trim removed 4 bases at V and 5 bases at J, leaving 3 bases unmatched. CDR3 region: CASSSDRGRETQYF. The CDR3, as DNA: TGTGCCAGCAGCTCGGACAGGGGGCGGGAGACCCAGTACTTC.

This clonotype was observed many times. The J gene is TRBJ2-1, the V gene TRBV5-6, with 7 bases that match TRBD2. V gave up 3 bases and J gave up 2 bases; unmatched junction bases: 11. The CDR3 is made up of 17 amino acids. The germline V gene has CDR1 SGHDT and CDR2 YYEEEE. CDR3 sequence reads: CASSWGSLAATYNEQFF. The DNA of the CDR3 is TGTGCCAGCAGCTGGGGAAGTCTAGCGGCAACCTACAATGAGCAGTTCTTC.

In its sample, this clonotype was seen a few times. The chain employs TRBV24-1 and TRBJ2-1; 13 bases are a match to TRBD2. There are 17 residues in the CDR3. With 4 bases clipped from V and 9 bases from J, the junction kept 11 bases outside the gene matches. CDR1 KGHDR and CDR2 SFDVKD come from the germline V gene. CDR3: CATSDSWTSGSEGEQFF. CDR3 DNA: TGTGCCACCAGTGACTCCTGGACTAGCGGGAGCGAGGGTGAGCAGTTCTTC.

This clonotype has a count of ten or more. The chain has TRBV6-1 and TRBJ1-1, with a tentative D call TRBD1 (5 bases). This CDR3 has 12 amino acids. CDR1 is MNHNS and CDR2 is SASEGT in the germline V gene. V lost 5 bases and J 5 bases, leaving 9 bases between the germline ends. The CDR3 is CASSIGETEAFF. The CDR3 DNA sequence: TGTGCCAGCAGTATAGGGGAAACTGAAGCTTTCTTT.

At least ten counts were recorded for this clonotype. This sequence joins TRBV28 and TRBJ1-1; no definite D call. This CDR3 has 15 amino acids. V dropped 5 bases and J dropped 1 base, with 14 bases sitting between them. CDR1 and CDR2 from the germline V gene are MDHEN and SYDVKM. CDR3: CASSLLNTANTEAFF. The CDR3 DNA reads as TGTGCCAGCAGTCTCCTTAACACGGCGAACACTGAAGCTTTCTTT.

This clonotype was seen many times. J is TRBJ2-1 and V is TRBV12-3 or TRBV12-4; D is uncertain. With 5 bases removed from V and 10 bases from J, the gap between germline ends came to 18 bases. The CDR3 has 14 residues. The CDR3: CASSILAAAGEQFF. CDR3 DNA: TGTGCCAGCAGTATCCTCGCGGCCGCCGGCGAGCAGTTCTTC.

This clonotype has at least ten counts. The chain links TRBV13 to TRBJ1-2; D possibly corresponds to TRBD1 (5 bases). The V gene's germline CDR1 is PRHDT and CDR2 FYEKMQ (reference sequence). This CDR3 contains 14 residues. The V end was cut by 2 bases, the J end by 7 bases, with 14 bases between. The CDR3 spells CASSLTGVTSGYTF. The CDR3 nucleotides are TGTGCCAGCAGCTTAACGGGGGTTACAAGTGGCTACACCTTC. Complete variable domain (other parts from reference TRBV13 and TRBJ1-2): AAGVIQSPRHLIKEKRETATLKCYPIPRHDTVYWYQQGPGQDPQFLISFYEKMQSDKGSIPDRFSAQQFSDYHSELNMSSLELGDSALYFCASSLTGVTSGYTFGSGTRLTVV.

This clonotype occurred many times. The V gene is TRBV7-3, the J gene TRBJ2-2, with 9 nucleotides matching TRBD2. V was pared by 5 bases and J by 4 bases, with 5 bases of the junction left unmatched. CDR1 SGHTA and CDR2 FQGTGA come from the germline V gene. This CDR3 contains 15 residues. CDR3 loop: CASSPGLAFTGELFF. CDR3 in DNA: TGTGCCAGCAGCCCGGGACTAGCTTTCACCGGGGAGCTGTTTTTT.

Comments on this clonotype: This may come from a read error, since a much larger clone is one base off. This chain links TRBV28 with TRBJ2-5; D might be TRBD2 (5 bases). Looked up from germline, CDR1 is MDHEN and CDR2 is SYDVKM. The CDR3 loop spans 15 amino acids. The V end was cut by 2 bases, the J end by 0 bases, with 10 bases between. CDR3 nucleotides: TGTGCCAGCAGTTTAGGTAGCGTAGACCAAGAGACCCAGTACTTC. It translates to CASSLGSVDQETQYF.

The chain recombines TRBV20-1 with TRBJ2-1; D uncertain. The germline V gene encodes CDR1 DFQATT and CDR2 SNEGSKA (reference sequence). The V and J ends lost 6 bases and 8 bases respectively, with 23 bases between them. The CDR3 has 15 amino acids. CDR3 in DNA: TGCAGTGCGGATGGTGGGTCAACGAACAACGATGAGCAGTTCTTC. It translates to CSADGGSTNNDEQFF.

The J gene is TRBJ2-7, the V gene TRBV5-1; 7 bases line up with TRBD1. The V and J ends lost 4 bases and 2 bases, in that order; junction bases with no gene match: 18. This CDR3 spans 18 amino acids. Per the germline V gene, CDR1 is SGHRS and CDR2 is YFSETQ. Here the CDR3 reads CASSPTGMAYNRAYEQYF. CDR3 DNA: TGCGCCAGCAGCCCGACAGGGATGGCGTACAATCGGGCCTACGAGCAGTACTTC.

The rearrangement uses TRBV7-2 and TRBJ2-2, with 11 bases identical to TRBD2. This CDR3 is 15 amino acids long. CDR1 and CDR2 from the germline V gene are SGHTA and FQGNSA. J was trimmed by 6 bases and V by 5 bases; bases with no gene match: 5. The CDR3 sequence is CASSILAGGPGELFF. The CDR3 DNA is TGTGCCAGCAGCATCCTAGCGGGAGGCCCCGGGGAGCTGTTTTTT.

This clonotype was counted at least ten times. This chain joins TRBV6-1 and TRBJ1-5, with TRBD1 identical over 9 bases. The CDR3 contains 15 residues. Losses at the gene ends were 6 bases for V and 4 bases for J; bases not matched to a gene: 7. Looked up from germline, CDR1 is MNHNS and CDR2 is SASEGT. The CDR3 DNA sequence: TGTGCCAGCAGCCCAGAAGGACAGGGGAATCAGCCCCAGCATTTT. It specifies CASSPEGQGNQPQHF.